This T cell receptor (beta chain) was captured by sequencing in a study of cytomegalovirus exposure and HLA in healthy donors. Germline CDR1 is SEHNR and CDR2 is FQNEAQ (reference sequence). The V end lost 5 bases, the J end lost 0 bases, and 10 bases lay between the germline ends. CDR3 length equals 14 residues. 60 Vbeta and 13 Jbeta primers were used in PCR. The data were produced by immunoSEQ multiplex PCR, yet TCRdb's version contains in-frame clones alone and is incomplete. The table shows under 150,000 clones, with 65% to 85% occurring only once. The sequencing sample was made of PBMCs. The V call is TRBV7-9, the J call TRBJ1-2; D is unclear. The clonotype originates from a young woman in good health and CMV-seropositive. CDR3 nucleotides: TGTGCCAGCAGCAACAGTGAAGCTAACTATGGCTACACCTTC. Translation gives CASSNSEANYGYTF. Full variable domain (missing parts from reference TRBV7-9 and TRBJ1-2): DTGVSQNPRHKITKRGQNVTFRCDPISEHNRLYWYRQTLGQGPEFLTYFQNEAQLEKSRLLSDRFSAERPKGSFSTLEIQRTEQGDSAMYLCASSNSEANYGYTFGSGTRLTVV.